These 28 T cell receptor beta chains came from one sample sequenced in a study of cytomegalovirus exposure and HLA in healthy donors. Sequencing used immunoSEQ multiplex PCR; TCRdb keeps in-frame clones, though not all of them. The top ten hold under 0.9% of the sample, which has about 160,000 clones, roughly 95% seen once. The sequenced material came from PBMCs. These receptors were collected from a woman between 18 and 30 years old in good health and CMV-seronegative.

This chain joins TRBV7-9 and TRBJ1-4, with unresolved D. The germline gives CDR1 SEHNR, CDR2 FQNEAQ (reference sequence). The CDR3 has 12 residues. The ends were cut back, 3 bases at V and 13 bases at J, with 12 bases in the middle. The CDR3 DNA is TGTGCCAGCAGCTTCGGGGAAGGTAGACTGTTTTTT. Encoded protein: CASSFGEGRLFF.

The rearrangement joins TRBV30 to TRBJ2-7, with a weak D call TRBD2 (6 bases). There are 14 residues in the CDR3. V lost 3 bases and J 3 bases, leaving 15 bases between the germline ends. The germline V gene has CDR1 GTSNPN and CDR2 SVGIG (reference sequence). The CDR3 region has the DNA TGTGCCTGGAGGGCCCGGGAGTCACTCTACGAGCAGTACTTC. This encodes CAWRARESLYEQYF.

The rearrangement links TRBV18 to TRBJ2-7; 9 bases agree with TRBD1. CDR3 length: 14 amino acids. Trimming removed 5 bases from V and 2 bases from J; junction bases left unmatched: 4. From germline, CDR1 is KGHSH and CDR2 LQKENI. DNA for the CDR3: TGTGCCAGCTCATCCCGACAGGGGGCCTACGAGCAGTACTTC. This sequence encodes CASSSRQGAYEQYF.

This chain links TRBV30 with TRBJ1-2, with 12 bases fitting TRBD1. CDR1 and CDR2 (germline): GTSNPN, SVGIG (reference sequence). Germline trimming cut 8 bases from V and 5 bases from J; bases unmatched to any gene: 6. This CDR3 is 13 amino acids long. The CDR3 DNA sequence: TGTGCCCGCAAGGGACAGGGGGCTTATGGCTACACCTTC. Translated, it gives CARKGQGAYGYTF. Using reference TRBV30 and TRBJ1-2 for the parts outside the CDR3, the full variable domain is SQTIHQWPATLVQPVGSPLSLECTVEGTSNPNLYWYRQAAGRGLQLLFYSVGIGQISSEVPQNLSASRPQDRQFILSSKKLLLSDSGFYLCARKGQGAYGYTFGSGTRLTVV.

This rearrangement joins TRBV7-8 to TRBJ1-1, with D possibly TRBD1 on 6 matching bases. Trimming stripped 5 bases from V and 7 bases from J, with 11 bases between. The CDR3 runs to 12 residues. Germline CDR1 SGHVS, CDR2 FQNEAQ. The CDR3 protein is CASSGRTVEAFF. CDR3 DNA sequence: TGTGCCAGCAGCGGTAGGACAGTTGAAGCTTTCTTT.

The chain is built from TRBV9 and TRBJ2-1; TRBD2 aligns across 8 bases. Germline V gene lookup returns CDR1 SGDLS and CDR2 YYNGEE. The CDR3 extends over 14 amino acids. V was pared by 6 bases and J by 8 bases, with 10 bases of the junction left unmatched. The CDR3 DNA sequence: TGTGCCAGCACAGCTCCGGGGGGGACATATGAGCAGTTCTTC. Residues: CASTAPGGTYEQFF.

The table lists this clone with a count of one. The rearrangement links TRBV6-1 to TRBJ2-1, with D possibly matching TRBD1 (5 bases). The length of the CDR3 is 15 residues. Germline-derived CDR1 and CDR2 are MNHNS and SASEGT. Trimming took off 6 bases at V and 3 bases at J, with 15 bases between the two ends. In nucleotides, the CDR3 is TGTGCCAGCAGCTCAAGCTTGGGGCTCTACAATGAGCAGTTCTTC. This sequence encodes CASSSSLGLYNEQFF.

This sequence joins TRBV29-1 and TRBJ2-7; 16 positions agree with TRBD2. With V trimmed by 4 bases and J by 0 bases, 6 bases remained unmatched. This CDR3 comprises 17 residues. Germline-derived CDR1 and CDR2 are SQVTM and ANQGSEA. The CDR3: CSVVGLAGGPGSYEQYF. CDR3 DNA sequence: TGCAGCGTTGTGGGACTAGCGGGGGGGCCGGGCTCCTACGAGCAGTACTTC.

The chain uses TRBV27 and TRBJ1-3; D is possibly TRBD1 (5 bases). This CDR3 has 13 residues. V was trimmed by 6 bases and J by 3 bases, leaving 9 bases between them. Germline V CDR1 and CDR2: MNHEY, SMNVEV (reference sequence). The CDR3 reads CASRSGFGNTIYF. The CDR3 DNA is TGTGCCAGCAGGTCAGGGTTTGGAAACACCATATATTTT.

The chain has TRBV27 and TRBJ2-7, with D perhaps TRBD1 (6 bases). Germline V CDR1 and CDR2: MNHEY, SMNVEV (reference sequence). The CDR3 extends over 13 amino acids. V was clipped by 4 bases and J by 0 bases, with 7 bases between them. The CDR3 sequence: CASSSTGSYEQYF. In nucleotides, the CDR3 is TGTGCCAGCAGTTCGACAGGCTCCTACGAGCAGTACTTC.

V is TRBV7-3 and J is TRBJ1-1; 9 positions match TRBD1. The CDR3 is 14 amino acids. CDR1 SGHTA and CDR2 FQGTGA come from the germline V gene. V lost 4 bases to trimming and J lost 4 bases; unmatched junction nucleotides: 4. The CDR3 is CASSSGTGSTEAFF. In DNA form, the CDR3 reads TGTGCCAGCAGCTCCGGGACAGGGAGCACTGAAGCTTTCTTT. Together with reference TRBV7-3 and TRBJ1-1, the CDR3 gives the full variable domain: GAGVSQTPSNKVTEKGKYVELRCDPISGHTALYWYRQSLGQGPEFLIYFQGTGAADDSGLPNDRFFAVRPEGSVSTLKIQRTERGDSAVYLCASSSGTGSTEAFFGQGTRLTVV.

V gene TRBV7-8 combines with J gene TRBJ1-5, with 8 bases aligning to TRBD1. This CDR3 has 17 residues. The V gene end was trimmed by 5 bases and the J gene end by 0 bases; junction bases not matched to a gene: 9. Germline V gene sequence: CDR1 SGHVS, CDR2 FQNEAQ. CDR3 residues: CASSPNRDRYSNQPQHF. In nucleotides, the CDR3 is TGTGCCAGCAGCCCTAACCGGGACAGGTATAGCAATCAGCCCCAGCATTTT.

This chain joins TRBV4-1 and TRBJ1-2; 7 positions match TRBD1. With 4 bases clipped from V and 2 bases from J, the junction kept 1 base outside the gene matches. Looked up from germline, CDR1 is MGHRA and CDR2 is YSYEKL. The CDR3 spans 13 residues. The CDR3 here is CASSLTGNYGYTF. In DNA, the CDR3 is TGCGCCAGCAGCCTGACAGGGAACTATGGCTACACCTTC.

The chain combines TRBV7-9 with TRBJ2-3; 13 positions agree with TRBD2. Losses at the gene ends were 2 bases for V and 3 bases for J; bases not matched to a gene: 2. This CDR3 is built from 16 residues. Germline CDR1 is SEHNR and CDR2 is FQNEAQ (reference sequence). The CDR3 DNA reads TGTGCCAGCAGCTTACGGACTAGCGGGGGTACAGATACGCAGTATTTT. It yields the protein CASSLRTSGGTDTQYF. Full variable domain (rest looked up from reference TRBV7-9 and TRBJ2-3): DTGVSQNPRHKITKRGQNVTFRCDPISEHNRLYWYRQTLGQGPEFLTYFQNEAQLEKSRLLSDRFSAERPKGSFSTLEIQRTEQGDSAMYLCASSLRTSGGTDTQYFGPGTRLTVL.

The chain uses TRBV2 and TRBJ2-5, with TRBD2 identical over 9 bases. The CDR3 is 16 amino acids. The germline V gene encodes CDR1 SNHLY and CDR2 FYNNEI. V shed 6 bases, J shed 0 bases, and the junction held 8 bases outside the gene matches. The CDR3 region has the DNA TGTGCCAGCAGGCCTATGAGCGGGGGGTACCAAGAGACCCAGTACTTC. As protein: CASRPMSGGYQETQYF. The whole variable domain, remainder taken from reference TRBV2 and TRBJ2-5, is EPEVTQTPSHQVTQMGQEVILRCVPISNHLYFYWYRQILGQKVEFLVSFYNNEISEKSEIFDDQFSVERPDGSNFTLKIRSTKLEDSAMYFCASRPMSGGYQETQYFGPGTRLLVL.

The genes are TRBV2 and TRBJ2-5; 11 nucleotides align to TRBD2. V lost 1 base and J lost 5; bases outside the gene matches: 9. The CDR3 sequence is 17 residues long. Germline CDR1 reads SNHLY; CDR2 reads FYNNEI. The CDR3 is CASSEGRLAGGPETQYF. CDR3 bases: TGTGCCAGCAGTGAAGGACGATTAGCGGGGGGGCCTGAGACCCAGTACTTC.

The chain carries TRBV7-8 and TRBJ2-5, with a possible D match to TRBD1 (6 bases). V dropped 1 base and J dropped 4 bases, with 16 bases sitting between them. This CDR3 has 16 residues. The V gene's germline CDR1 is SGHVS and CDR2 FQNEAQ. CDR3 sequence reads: CASSLEFRRGGETQYF. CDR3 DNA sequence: TGTGCCAGCAGCTTAGAATTCAGGAGAGGGGGAGAGACCCAGTACTTC.

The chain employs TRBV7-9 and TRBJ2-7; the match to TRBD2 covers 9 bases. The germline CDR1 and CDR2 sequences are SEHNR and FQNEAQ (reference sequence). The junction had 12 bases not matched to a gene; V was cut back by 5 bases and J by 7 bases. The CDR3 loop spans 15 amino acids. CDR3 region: CASSQGGQRGAEQYF. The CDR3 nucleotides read TGTGCCAGCAGCCAAGGGGGGCAGCGGGGGGCGGAGCAGTACTTC.

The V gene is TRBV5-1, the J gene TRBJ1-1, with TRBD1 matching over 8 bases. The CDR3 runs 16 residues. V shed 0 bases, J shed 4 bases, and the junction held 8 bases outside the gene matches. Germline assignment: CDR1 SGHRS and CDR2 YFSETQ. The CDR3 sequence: CASSLVDRVPPTEAFF. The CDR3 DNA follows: TGCGCCAGCAGCTTGGTGGACAGGGTCCCCCCCACTGAAGCTTTCTTT.

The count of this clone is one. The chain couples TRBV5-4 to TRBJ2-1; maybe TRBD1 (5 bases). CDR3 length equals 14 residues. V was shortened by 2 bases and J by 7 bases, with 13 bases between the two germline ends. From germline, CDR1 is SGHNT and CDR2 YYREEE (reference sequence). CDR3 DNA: TGTGCCAGCAGCTTTTCCCAGGGATTTAATGAGCAGTTCTTC. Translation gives CASSFSQGFNEQFF.

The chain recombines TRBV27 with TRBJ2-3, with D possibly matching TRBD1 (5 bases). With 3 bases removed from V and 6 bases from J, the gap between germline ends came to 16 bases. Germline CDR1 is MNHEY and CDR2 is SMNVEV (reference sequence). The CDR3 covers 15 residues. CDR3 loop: CASSFSRQSLDTQYF. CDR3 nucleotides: TGTGCCAGCAGTTTTAGCCGACAGAGTTTGGATACGCAGTATTTT.

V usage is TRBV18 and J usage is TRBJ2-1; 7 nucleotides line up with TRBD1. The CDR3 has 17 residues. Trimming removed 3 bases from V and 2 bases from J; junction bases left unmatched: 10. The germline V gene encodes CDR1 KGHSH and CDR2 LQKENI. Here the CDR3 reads CASSPIATGTPYNEQFF. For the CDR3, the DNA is TGTGCCAGCTCACCTATCGCGACAGGGACCCCCTACAATGAGCAGTTCTTC.

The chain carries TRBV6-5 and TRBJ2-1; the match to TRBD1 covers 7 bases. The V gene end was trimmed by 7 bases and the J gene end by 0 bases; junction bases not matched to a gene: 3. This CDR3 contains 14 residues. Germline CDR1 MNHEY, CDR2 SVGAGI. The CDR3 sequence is CASTPGGSYNEQFF. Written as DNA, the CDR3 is TGTGCCAGCACCCCAGGGGGCTCCTACAATGAGCAGTTCTTC.

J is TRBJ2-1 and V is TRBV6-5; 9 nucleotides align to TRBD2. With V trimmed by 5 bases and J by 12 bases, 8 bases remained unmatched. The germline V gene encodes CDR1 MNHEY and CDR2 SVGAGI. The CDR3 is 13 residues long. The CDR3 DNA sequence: TGTGCCAGCAGTCTATCGACTAGCGGTGTGCAGTTCTTC. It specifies CASSLSTSGVQFF.

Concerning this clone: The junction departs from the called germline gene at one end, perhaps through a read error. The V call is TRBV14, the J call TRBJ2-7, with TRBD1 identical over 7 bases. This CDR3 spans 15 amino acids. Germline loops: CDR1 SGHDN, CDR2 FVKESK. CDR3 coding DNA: TGTGCCAGCAGCGAAGACAGGGTTGGGGCTGGGGAGCAGTACTTC. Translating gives CASSEDRVGAGEQYF.

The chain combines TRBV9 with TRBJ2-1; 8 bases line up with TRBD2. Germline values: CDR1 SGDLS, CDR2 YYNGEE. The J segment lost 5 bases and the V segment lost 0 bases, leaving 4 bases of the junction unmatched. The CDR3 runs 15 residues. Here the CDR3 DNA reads TGTGCCAGCAGCGTAGTGGCGGGGGGTCACAATGAGCAGTTCTTC. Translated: CASSVVAGGHNEQFF.

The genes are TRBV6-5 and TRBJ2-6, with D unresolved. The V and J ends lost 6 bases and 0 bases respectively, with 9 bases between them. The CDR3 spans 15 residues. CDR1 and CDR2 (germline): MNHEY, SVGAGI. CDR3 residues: CASSKRVSGANVLTF. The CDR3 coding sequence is TGTGCCAGCAGCAAAAGAGTCTCTGGGGCCAACGTCCTGACTTTC.

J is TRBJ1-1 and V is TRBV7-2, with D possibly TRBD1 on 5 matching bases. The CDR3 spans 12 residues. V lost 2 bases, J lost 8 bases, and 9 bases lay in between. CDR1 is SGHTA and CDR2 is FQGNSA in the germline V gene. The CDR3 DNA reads TGTGCCAGCAGCTTAACGCAGGGAGAAGCTTTCTTT. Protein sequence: CASSLTQGEAFF.